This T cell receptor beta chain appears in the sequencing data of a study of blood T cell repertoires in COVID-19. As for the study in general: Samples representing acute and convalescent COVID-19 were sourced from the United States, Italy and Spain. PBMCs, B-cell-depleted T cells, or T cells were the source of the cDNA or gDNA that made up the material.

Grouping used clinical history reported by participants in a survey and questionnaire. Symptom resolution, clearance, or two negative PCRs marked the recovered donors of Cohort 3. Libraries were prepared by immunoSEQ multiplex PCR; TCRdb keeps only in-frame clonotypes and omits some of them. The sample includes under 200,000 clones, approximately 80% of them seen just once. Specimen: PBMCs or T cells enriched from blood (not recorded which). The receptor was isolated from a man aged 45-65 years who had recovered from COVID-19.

The CDR3 loop is CASSPQGRQETQYF. The DNA of the CDR3 is TGTGCCAGCTCACCGCAGGGGCGACAAGAGACCCAGTACTTC. The chain recombines TRBV18 with TRBJ2-5, with D possibly matching TRBD1 (6 bases). The ends were cut back, 3 bases at V and 2 bases at J, with 10 bases in the middle. The CDR3 totals 14 residues. Germline V gene sequence: CDR1 KGHSH, CDR2 LQKENI.